A selection of T cell receptor beta chains follows, all from one sample in a study of PD-1 blockade in classical Hodgkin lymphoma. Data came from immunoSEQ multiplex PCR; TCRdb stores just in-frame clones and leaves some out. The sample lists 30,000 to 40,000 clones, approximately 90% seen once, with 0.22% in the top ten. Specimen: CD4+ T cells from blood. Receptors were obtained from a human donor with classical Hodgkin lymphoma. CDR3s include the opening cysteine and the closing phenylalanine or tryptophan. Fields, in order: D gene, J gene, V gene, CDR3 protein, CDR3 DNA. D genes are given only for firm matches.

d_gene: -
j_gene: TRBJ2-7
v_gene: TRBV7-2
CDR3aa: CASTEEGGTYEQYF
CDR3nt: TGTGCCAGCACCGAGGAAGGAGGCACCTACGAGCAGTACTTC

d_gene: -
j_gene: TRBJ1-1
v_gene: TRBV7-9
CDR3aa: CASSIAGTANGGTEAFF
CDR3nt: TGTGCCAGCAGCATAGCCGGGACCGCTAACGGCGGCACTGAAGCTTTCTTT

d_gene: -
j_gene: TRBJ2-5
v_gene: TRBV28
CDR3aa: CASSRQGGRETQYF
CDR3nt: TGTGCCAGCAGTCGACAGGGAGGTCGCGAGACCCAGTACTTC

d_gene: TRBD1
j_gene: TRBJ1-4
v_gene: TRBV10-2
CDR3aa: CASSDRDRGSAVPNEKLFF
CDR3nt: TGCGCCAGCAGTGACCGGGACAGGGGGTCGGCGGTCCCTAATGAAAAACTGTTTTTT

d_gene: -
j_gene: TRBJ2-5
v_gene: TRBV2
CDR3aa: CASSEAAAKKETQYF
CDR3nt: TGTGCCAGCAGTGAAGCTGCGGCCAAAAAAGAGACCCAGTACTTC

d_gene: -
j_gene: TRBJ2-7
v_gene: TRBV18
CDR3aa: CASSPMGTYYEQYF
CDR3nt: TGTGCCAGCTCACCAATGGGCACCTACTACGAGCAGTACTTC

d_gene: -
j_gene: TRBJ2-5
v_gene: TRBV10-1
CDR3aa: CASSRGSQETQYF
CDR3nt: TGCGCCAGCAGTAGGGGGTCCCAAGAGACCCAGTACTTC

d_gene: -
j_gene: TRBJ1-5
v_gene: TRBV6-1
CDR3aa: CASSIGSNQPQHF
CDR3nt: TGTGCCAGCAGTATAGGGAGCAATCAGCCCCAGCATTTT

d_gene: TRBD1
j_gene: TRBJ2-3
v_gene: TRBV2
CDR3aa: CASSGPLGTVSTDTQYF
CDR3nt: TGTGCCAGCAGTGGACCTTTGGGGACAGTTAGCACAGATACGCAGTATTTT

d_gene: -
j_gene: TRBJ2-2
v_gene: TRBV9
CDR3aa: CASSVRSSGELFF
CDR3nt: TGTGCCAGCAGCGTAAGGAGCAGCGGGGAGCTGTTTTTT

d_gene: -
j_gene: TRBJ2-3
v_gene: TRBV5-1
CDR3aa: CASSLEGVGALTDTQYF
CDR3nt: TGCGCCAGCAGCTTGGAAGGTGTGGGAGCCTTGACAGATACGCAGTATTTT

d_gene: -
j_gene: TRBJ1-6
v_gene: TRBV15
CDR3aa: CATSREAPGRDSPLHF
CDR3nt: TGTGCCACCAGCAGAGAGGCCCCCGGGCGGGATTCACCCCTCCACTTT

d_gene: -
j_gene: TRBJ2-2
v_gene: TRBV25-1
CDR3aa: CASSESRSGTGELFF
CDR3nt: TGTGCCAGCAGTGAAAGTCGGAGTGGCACCGGGGAGCTGTTTTTT

d_gene: -
j_gene: TRBJ2-2
v_gene: TRBV6-5
CDR3aa: CASSYGAQGRLFF
CDR3nt: TGTGCCAGCAGTTACGGTGCACAGGGACGGCTGTTTTTT